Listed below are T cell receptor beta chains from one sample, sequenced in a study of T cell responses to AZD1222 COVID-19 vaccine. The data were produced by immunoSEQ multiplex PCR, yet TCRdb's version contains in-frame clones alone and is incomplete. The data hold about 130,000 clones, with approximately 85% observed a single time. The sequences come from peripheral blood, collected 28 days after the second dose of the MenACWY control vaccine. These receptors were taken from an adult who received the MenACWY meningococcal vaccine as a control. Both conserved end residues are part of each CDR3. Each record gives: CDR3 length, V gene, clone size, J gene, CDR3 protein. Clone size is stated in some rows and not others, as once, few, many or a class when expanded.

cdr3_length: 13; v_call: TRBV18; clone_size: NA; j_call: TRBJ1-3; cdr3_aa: CASSPNAGNTIYF
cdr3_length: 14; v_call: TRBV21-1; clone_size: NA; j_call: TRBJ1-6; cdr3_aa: CASSKALDNSPLHF
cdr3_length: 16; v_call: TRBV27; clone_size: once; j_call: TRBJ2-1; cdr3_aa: CASTRERSSSYNEQFF
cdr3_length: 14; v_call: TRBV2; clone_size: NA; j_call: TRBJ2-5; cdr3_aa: CASSGTSGVETQYF
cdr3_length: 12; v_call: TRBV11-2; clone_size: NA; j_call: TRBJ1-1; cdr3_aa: CASSLRIGEAFF
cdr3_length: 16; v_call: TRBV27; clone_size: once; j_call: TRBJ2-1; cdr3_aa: CASSYGDRGSYNEQFF
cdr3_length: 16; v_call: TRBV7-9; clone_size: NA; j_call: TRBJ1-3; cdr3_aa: CASSLGRGNSGNTIYF
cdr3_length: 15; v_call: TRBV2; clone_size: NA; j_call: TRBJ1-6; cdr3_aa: CASSEGARVNSPLHF
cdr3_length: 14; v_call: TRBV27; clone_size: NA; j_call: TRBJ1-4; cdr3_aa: CASSSLATNEKLFF
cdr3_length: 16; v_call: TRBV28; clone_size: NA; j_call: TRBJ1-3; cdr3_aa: CASSFRGTGKGNTIYF
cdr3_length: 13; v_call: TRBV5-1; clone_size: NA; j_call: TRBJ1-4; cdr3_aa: CASSLGRSEKLFF
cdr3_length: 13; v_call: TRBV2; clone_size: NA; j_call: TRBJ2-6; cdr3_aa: CASIVSGANVLTF
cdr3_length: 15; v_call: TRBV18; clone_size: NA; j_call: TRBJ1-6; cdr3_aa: CASSPRQGAGSPLHF
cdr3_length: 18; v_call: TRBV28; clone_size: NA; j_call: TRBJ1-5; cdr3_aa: CASNTQDRGYYGNQPQHF
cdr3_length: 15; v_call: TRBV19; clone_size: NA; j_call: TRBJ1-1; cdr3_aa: CASSLGLFGNTEAFF
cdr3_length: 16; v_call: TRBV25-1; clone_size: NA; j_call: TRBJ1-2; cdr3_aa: CASSESWGRGSYGYTF
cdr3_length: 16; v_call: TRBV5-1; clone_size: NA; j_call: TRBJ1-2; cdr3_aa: CASSLPTQGPNYGYTF
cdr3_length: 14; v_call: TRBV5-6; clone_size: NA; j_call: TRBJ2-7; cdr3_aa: CASSPGLAGYEQYF
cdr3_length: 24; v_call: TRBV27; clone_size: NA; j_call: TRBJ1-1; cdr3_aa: CASSFHIASGTGPFLNNMNTEAFF
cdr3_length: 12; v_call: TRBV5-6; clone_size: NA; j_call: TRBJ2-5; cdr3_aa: CASSLTRETQYF
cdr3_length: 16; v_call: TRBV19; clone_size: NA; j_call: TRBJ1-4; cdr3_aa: CASSIFSQGPNEKLFF
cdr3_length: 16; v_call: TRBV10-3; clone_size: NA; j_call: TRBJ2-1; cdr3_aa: CAITSGQLSSYNEQFF
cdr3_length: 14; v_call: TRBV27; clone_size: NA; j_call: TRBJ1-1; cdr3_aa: CASNLDRDHTEAFF
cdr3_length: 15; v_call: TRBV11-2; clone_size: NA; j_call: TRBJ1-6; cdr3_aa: CASSLVQGALSPLHF
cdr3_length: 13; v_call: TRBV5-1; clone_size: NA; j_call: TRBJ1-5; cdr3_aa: CASSLVPDQPQHF
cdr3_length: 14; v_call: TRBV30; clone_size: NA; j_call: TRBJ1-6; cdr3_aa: CAWSVPQGISPLHF
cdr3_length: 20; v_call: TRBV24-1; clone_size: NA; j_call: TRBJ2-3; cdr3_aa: CATSDFYPSTSGYSTDTQYF
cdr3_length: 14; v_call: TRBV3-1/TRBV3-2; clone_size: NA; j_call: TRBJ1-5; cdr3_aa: CASSQDRMISPQHF
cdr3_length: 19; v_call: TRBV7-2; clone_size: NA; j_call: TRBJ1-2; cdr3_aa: CASSSIPLPTGGAGYGYTF
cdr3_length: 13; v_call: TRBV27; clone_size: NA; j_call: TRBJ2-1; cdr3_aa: CASSLRGLAGQFF
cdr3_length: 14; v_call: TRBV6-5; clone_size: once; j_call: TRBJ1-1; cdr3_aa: CASSYIPRDPEAFF
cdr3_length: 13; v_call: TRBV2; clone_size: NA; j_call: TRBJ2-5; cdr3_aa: CASGQEVQETQYF
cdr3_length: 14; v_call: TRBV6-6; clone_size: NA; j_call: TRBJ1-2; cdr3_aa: CASMGASSNYGYTF
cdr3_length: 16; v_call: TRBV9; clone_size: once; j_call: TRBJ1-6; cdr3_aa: CASSPGQGNYNSPLHF
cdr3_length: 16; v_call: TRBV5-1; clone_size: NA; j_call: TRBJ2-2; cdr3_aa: CASSWKGTGDTGELFF
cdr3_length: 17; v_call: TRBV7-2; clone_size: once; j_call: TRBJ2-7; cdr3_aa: CASSLAVPWGQAYEQYF
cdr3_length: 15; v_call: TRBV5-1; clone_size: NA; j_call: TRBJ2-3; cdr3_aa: CASSFGGRGTDTQYF
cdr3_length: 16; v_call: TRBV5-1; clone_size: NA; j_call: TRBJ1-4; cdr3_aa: CASSLGSQFYQEKLFF
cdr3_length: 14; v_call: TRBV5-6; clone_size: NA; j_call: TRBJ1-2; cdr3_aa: CASSGDRGNYGYTF
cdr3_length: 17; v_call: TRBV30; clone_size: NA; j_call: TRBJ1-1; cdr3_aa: CAWSFPAGGGRNTEAFF
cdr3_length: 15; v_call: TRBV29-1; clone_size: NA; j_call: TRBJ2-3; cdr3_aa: CSVEGSSGVSDTQYF
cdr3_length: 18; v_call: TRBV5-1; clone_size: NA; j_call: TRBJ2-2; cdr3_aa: CASSLVLAGGPNTGELFF
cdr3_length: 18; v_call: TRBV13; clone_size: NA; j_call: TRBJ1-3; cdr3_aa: CASSLERAGPSSGNTIYF